Below are 9 T cell receptor beta chains sequenced from a single sample in a study of T cell responses to AZD1222 COVID-19 vaccine. Produced via immunoSEQ multiplex PCR; TCRdb's table is partial and in-frame only. The table has about 180,000 clones, over 85% seen once. The sample in question was peripheral blood, obtained 28 days after the second dose of the MenACWY control vaccine. The receptor set was obtained from an adult who received the MenACWY meningococcal vaccine as a control.

The chain couples TRBV5-1 to TRBJ1-2; no clear D gene. The CDR3 loop spans 12 amino acids. In germline, CDR1 is SGHRS, CDR2 YFSETQ. The ends were cut back, 4 bases at V and 1 base at J, with 5 bases in the middle. The CDR3, as DNA: TGCGCCAGCAGCGAAAGTAACTATGGCTACACCTTC. Amino acid sequence: CASSESNYGYTF.

The chain employs TRBV7-6 and TRBJ1-3; D unclear. V dropped 1 base and J dropped 0 bases, with 4 bases sitting between them. This CDR3 is 14 amino acids long. Germline CDR1 reads SGHVS; CDR2 reads FNYEAQ. Here the CDR3 reads CASSLGNSGNTIYF. The CDR3 DNA reads TGTGCCAGCAGCTTAGGGAACTCTGGAAACACCATATATTTT.

The rearrangement joins TRBV2 to TRBJ1-5; TRBD1 matches 10 bases. Germline V lookup: CDR1 SNHLY, CDR2 FYNNEI. The CDR3 is 16 amino acids. The trim removed 6 bases at V and 3 bases at J, leaving 8 bases unmatched. In DNA, the CDR3 is TGTGCCAGCAGCGGGACAGGGGAATTCCTCAATCAGCCCCAGCATTTT. It yields the protein CASSGTGEFLNQPQHF.

The chain couples TRBV2 to TRBJ1-1; TRBD1 is a possible D gene (5 bases). The CDR3 covers 14 residues. The V end lost 11 bases, the J end lost 1 base, and 17 bases lay between the germline ends. Germline-derived CDR1 and CDR2 are SNHLY and FYNNEI. Here the CDR3 reads CASQVGRPNTEAFF. In DNA form, the CDR3 reads TGTGCCTCCCAAGTGGGACGGCCGAACACTGAAGCTTTCTTT. Full variable domain (remainder filled in from reference TRBV2 and TRBJ1-1): EPEVTQTPSHQVTQMGQEVILRCVPISNHLYFYWYRQILGQKVEFLVSFYNNEISEKSEIFDDQFSVERPDGSNFTLKIRSTKLEDSAMYFCASQVGRPNTEAFFGQGTRLTVV.

This chain uses TRBV2 with TRBJ2-7; D unresolved. Germline V gene sequence: CDR1 SNHLY, CDR2 FYNNEI. Trimming removed 5 bases at V and 1 base at J, with 9 bases between. There are 13 residues in the CDR3. For the CDR3, the DNA is TGTGCCAGCAGTATTGGGGTATCCTACGAGCAGTACTTC. Translating gives CASSIGVSYEQYF.

The chain links TRBV7-2 to TRBJ2-3, with a possible D match to TRBD1 (5 bases). The CDR3 loop spans 13 amino acids. Trimming shortened V by 5 bases and J by 9 bases, and 15 bases separated the two germline ends. In germline, CDR1 is SGHTA, CDR2 FQGNSA. The CDR3 DNA follows: TGTGCCAGCAGCCCATCCAGGGCAAGCACGCAGTATTTT. Translated: CASSPSRASTQYF.

The V call is TRBV29-1, the J call TRBJ1-5; 7 nucleotides align to TRBD1. V shed 5 bases and J 2 bases; nucleotides not matched to a gene: 3. Germline CDR1 reads SQVTM; CDR2 reads ANQGSEA. The CDR3 totals 13 residues. This chain's CDR3 is CSVKQGGNQPQHF. The CDR3 DNA follows: TGCAGCGTTAAGCAGGGGGGCAATCAGCCCCAGCATTTT.

The V gene is TRBV18, the J gene TRBJ1-2, with D uncertain. V lost 2 bases and J 8 bases, leaving 12 bases between the germline ends. Germline-derived CDR1 and CDR2 are KGHSH and LQKENI. The CDR3 has 13 amino acids. In nucleotides, the CDR3 is TGTGCCAGCTCACCATTCATATCCGGGGGCTACACCTTC. Translating it yields CASSPFISGGYTF. Full variable domain (rest looked up from reference TRBV18 and TRBJ1-2): NAGVMQNPRHLVRRRGQEARLRCSPMKGHSHVYWYRQLPEEGLKFMVYLQKENIIDESGMPKERFSAEFPKEGPSILRIQQVVRGDSAAYFCASSPFISGGYTFGSGTRLTVV.

CDR3 loop: CASSLSAPDTQYF. DNA of the CDR3: TGTGCCAGCAGTTTGTCGGCCCCAGATACGCAGTATTTT. V usage is TRBV12-3 or TRBV12-4 and J usage is TRBJ2-3; no clear D gene. V was clipped by 3 bases and J by 4 bases, with 8 bases between them. The CDR3 is made up of 13 amino acids.